Detailed here is one TCR beta chain. Antigen unknown. The sample originates from a study of Ad26.COV2.S vaccination and SARS-CoV-2 variants. Study details: Ad26.COV2.S, an intramuscular injection, was given once or twice 56 days apart.

General observations from the study: Overall T cell responses may have been underestimated by the analyses of TCR breadth and depth. Recipients of vaccine and of placebo showed similar breadth of their non-spike TCR repertoires.

Sequenced by immunoSEQ multiplex PCR; TCRdb stores in-frame clones only, minus some. Of 350,000 to 550,000 clones listed, roughly nine tenths were seen once; the top ten hold around 2.6%. Sample treatment: roughly 18 received Ad26.COV2.S at low or high dose, single or two shots; 5 received placebo; per-sample allocation not given. Collection of samples fell on day 63 after the first vaccine or placebo injection. Donation came from an adult in Boston who was aged 18-55 years. The length of the CDR3 is 18 residues. V dropped 4 bases and J dropped 0; count of bases not matched to a gene: 13. Germline V lookup: CDR1 SGHRS, CDR2 YFSETQ.

This sequence joins TRBV5-1 and TRBJ2-3; 8 nucleotides align to TRBD2. The specimen was peripheral blood, collected in a trial of Ad26.COV2.S vaccine versus placebo. The sequence came from a person aged 18-60 years who received the Ad26.COV2.S COVID-19 vaccine or a placebo. The CDR3 nucleotides read TGCGCCAGCAGCCTGCTAGGGACTAGTCCCTCTAGCACAGATACGCAGTATTTT. It codes for CASSLLGTSPSSTDTQYF.